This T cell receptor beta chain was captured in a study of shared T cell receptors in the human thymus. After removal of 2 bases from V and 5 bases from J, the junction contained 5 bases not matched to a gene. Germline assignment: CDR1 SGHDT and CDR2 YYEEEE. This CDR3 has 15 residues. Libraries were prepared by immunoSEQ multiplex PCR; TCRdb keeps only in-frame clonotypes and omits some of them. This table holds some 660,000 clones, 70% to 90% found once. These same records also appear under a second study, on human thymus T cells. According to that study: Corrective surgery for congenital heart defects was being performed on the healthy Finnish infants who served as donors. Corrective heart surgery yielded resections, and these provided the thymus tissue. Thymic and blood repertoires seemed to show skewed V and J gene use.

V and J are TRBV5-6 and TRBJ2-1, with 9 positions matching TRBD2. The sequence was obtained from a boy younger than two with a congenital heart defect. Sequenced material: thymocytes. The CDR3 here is CASSFRTSEDNEQFF. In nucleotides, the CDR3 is TGTGCCAGCAGCTTTCGGACTAGCGAGGACAATGAGCAGTTCTTC.